Listed here are 17 T cell receptor beta chains from one sample, sequenced in a study of T cells after yellow fever vaccination. TCRdb reprocessed the 5' RACE reads via MiXCR and lists one record per CDR3 protein. The sample holds roughly 120,000 distinct CDR3 sequences, roughly 6.8% seen once. The sequenced sample was CD4+ T cells sorted from PBMCs, obtained about 49 days after the first yellow fever vaccination. The source of these receptors is a man aged 18 to 30 who received the YFV17D yellow fever vaccine.

Ten or more counts support this clonotype. The chain joins TRBV5-1 to TRBJ1-5; D is ambiguous. Germline V lookup: CDR1 SGHRS, CDR2 YFSETQ. Trimming removed 1 base from V and 0 bases from J, with 8 bases in between. The CDR3 sequence is 15 residues long. The CDR3 region has the DNA TGCGCCAGCAGCTTGTCGGGGAATAGCAATCAGCCCCAGCATTTT. This encodes CASSLSGNSNQPQHF.

This clonotype was detected many times. V gene TRBV3-1 combines with J gene TRBJ2-1; D is perhaps TRBD1 (7 bases). Germline-derived CDR1 and CDR2 are LGHDT and YNNKEL (reference sequence). V shed 3 bases and J shed 4 bases, with 13 bases lying between them. CDR3 length equals 15 residues. The CDR3 loop reads CASSQGTAGYNEQFF. In DNA form, the CDR3 reads TGTGCCAGCAGCCAGGGGACAGCGGGTTACAATGAGCAGTTCTTC.

This clonotype was seen repeatedly, ten times or more. This chain links TRBV5-1 with TRBJ1-1; unclear D gene. V was shortened by 4 bases and J by 5 bases, with 12 bases between the two germline ends. The CDR3 is 13 amino acids. Germline V gives CDR1 SGHRS, CDR2 YFSETQ. The CDR3 region has the DNA TGCGCCAGCAGCACCAACCGGGAGACTGAAGCTTTCTTT. Its protein is CASSTNRETEAFF.

In the case of this clonotype: This sequence may be a read error, since a much larger clone differs from it by one base. This chain links TRBV3-1 with TRBJ1-5; D gene ambiguous. Between the trimmed V and J ends, which lost 8 bases and 7 bases, there was a span of 18 bases. CDR1 and CDR2 from the germline V gene are LGHDT and YNNKEL (reference sequence). The CDR3 has 14 residues. The CDR3 DNA sequence: TGTGCCAGCTGTTTTTCGGCAAATGGCCAGCCCCAGCATTTT. Its protein is CASCFSANGQPQHF.

This clonotype has ten or more counts. The chain recombines TRBV4-2 with TRBJ1-4, with 8 nucleotides matching TRBD1. The V segment lost 0 bases and the J segment 7 bases; nucleotides outside the gene matches: 4. The CDR3 has 15 amino acids. The germline CDR1 and CDR2 sequences are LGHNA and YNFKEQ. CDR3 region: CASSQEEDRVEKLFF. The CDR3 bases are TGTGCCAGCAGCCAAGAGGAGGACAGGGTTGAAAAACTGTTTTTT.

CDR3 nucleotides: TGTGCCAGCAGTTTCCCCGGACCACCCGGGGCTGTCGAGCAGTACTTC. Its protein product is CASSFPGPPGAVEQYF. The V gene is TRBV28, the J gene TRBJ2-7; D is possibly TRBD1 or TRBD2 (5 bases each). The CDR3 sequence is 16 residues long. Germline CDR1 reads MDHEN; CDR2 reads SYDVKM. V dropped 3 bases and J dropped 6 bases, with 21 bases sitting between them.

This chain connects TRBV4-3 to TRBJ2-3, with 13 bases identical to TRBD2. V lost 7 bases to trimming and J lost 4 bases; unmatched junction nucleotides: 5. This CDR3 contains 15 residues. Germline loops: CDR1 LGHNA, CDR2 YSLEER. CDR3 coding DNA: TGCGCCAGCAAATCCGGACTAGCGGGGGCAGATACGCAGTATTTT. Translation gives CASKSGLAGADTQYF.

This clonotype was counted many times. The genes are TRBV7-2 and TRBJ2-7, with D unresolved. The V gene lost 3 bases and the J gene lost 3 bases, with 18 bases spanning the gap. Germline V gene sequence: CDR1 SGHTA, CDR2 FQGNSA. The CDR3 consists of 16 residues. CDR3 DNA sequence: TGTGCCAGCAGCTTGGGATCGGCGGTATCCTACTACGAGCAGTACGTC. Its protein is CASSLGSAVSYYEQYV.

This clonotype is medium-sized. The CDR3 DNA is TGTGCCAGCAGCCCGGGGGGGCCCTTGGAGACCCAGTACTTC. It specifies CASSPGGPLETQYF. V and J are TRBV7-3 and TRBJ2-5; TRBD2 matches at 8 bases. V lost 5 bases and J lost 5; bases outside the gene matches: 7. The germline V gene encodes CDR1 SGHTA and CDR2 FQGTGA. CDR3 size: 14 residues.

The CDR3 reads CASSTTRGNQPQHF. DNA for the CDR3: TGTGCCAGCAGCACAACTAGGGGCAATCAGCCCCAGCATTTT. V usage is TRBV7-9 and J usage is TRBJ1-5; D gene uncertain. V lost 5 bases and J 2 bases, leaving 10 bases between the germline ends. The germline V gene encodes CDR1 SEHNR and CDR2 FQNEAQ (reference sequence). The CDR3 length is 14 residues.

This clonotype was counted ten times or more. The chain is built from TRBV4-3 and TRBJ1-6; the D gene is possibly TRBD1 (5 bases). The CDR3 has 16 residues. Germline CDR1 reads LGHNA; CDR2 reads YSLEER. Trimming cost V 0 bases and J 9 bases, with 15 bases left between them. The CDR3 here is CASSQDSMLGVSPLHF. The CDR3 DNA reads TGCGCCAGCAGCCAAGACTCCATGCTGGGGGTTTCACCCCTCCACTTT.

This chain connects TRBV5-4 to TRBJ2-1; unclear D gene. The CDR3 sequence is 12 residues long. Trimming cost V 3 bases and J 10 bases, with 11 bases left between them. Germline CDR1 SGHNT, CDR2 YYREEE (reference sequence). The CDR3 is CASSSAMREQFF. CDR3 coding DNA: TGTGCCAGCAGCTCCGCAATGCGGGAGCAGTTCTTC.

This clonotype has a count of ten or more. V gene TRBV7-3 combines with J gene TRBJ2-5; 8 bases fit TRBD2. Germline lookup yields CDR1 SGHTA and CDR2 FQGTGA. Trimming cost V 5 bases and J 3 bases; bases outside gene matches: 2. The CDR3 totals 13 residues. Written as DNA, the CDR3 is TGTGCCAGCAGCCGAGCGGGGGAAGAGACCCAGTACTTC. Translating gives CASSRAGEETQYF.

This clonotype showed up just a few times. V is TRBV5-4 and J is TRBJ2-7, with D hard to call. The CDR3 has 13 amino acids. Germline lookup yields CDR1 SGHNT and CDR2 YYREEE (reference sequence). The V gene lost 2 bases and the J gene lost 2 bases, with 8 bases spanning the gap. CDR3 nucleotide sequence: TGTGCCAGCAGCTTCGACCTGACCTACGAGCAGTACGTC. This translates into CASSFDLTYEQYV.

CDR3 nucleotide sequence: TGTGCCAGCAGCAAAAGGGGACGGTTCAATCAGCCCCAGCATTTT. Its translation is CASSKRGRFNQPQHF. J is TRBJ1-5 and V is TRBV21-1; TRBD1 is the table's D call, not checked against the DNA. TRBV21-1 corresponds to a pseudogene. The CDR3 is 15 residues long.

The sample holds many counts of this clonotype. The gene calls are TRBV7-4 and TRBJ1-5; D ambiguous. Looked up from germline, CDR1 is SGHVT and CDR2 is SQSDAQ. This CDR3 comprises 14 residues. V lost 4 bases to trimming and J lost 0 bases, with 7 bases between them. CDR3 DNA sequence: TGTGCCAGCAGCTCCCTCGATAGCAATCAGCCCCAGCATTTT. Translation: CASSSLDSNQPQHF.

This clonotype was detected many times. V and J are TRBV18 and TRBJ2-1; D not resolved. The V gene lost 0 bases and the J gene lost 7 bases, with 4 bases spanning the gap. Germline CDR1 reads KGHSH; CDR2 reads LQKENI. CDR3 length: 12 residues. In DNA form, the CDR3 reads TGTGCCAGCTCACCACCGGGGAATGAGCAGTTCTTC. It specifies CASSPPGNEQFF.